The 10 T cell receptor beta chains presented below share a single source sample, sequenced in a study of a mutant IDH1 vaccine in newly diagnosed glioma. Time point defined: week 47, end of study. A single vaccine dose contained 300 ug of mutant IDH1 20-mer peptide, and topical imiquimod was used with it. No antigen is known for these receptors. Profiled with immunoSEQ multiplex PCR; TCRdb holds only in-frame clones, not every one. The repertoire has more than 30,000 clones, more than 65% of them found once; the top ten carry roughly 30%. Material: PBMCs, obtained from a glioma patient whose treatment included an IDH1 peptide vaccine. The origin of the receptors is a young man with glioma.

The chain employs TRBV7-9 and TRBJ2-2, with D possibly matching TRBD1 (6 bases). V gave up 1 base and J gave up 5 bases, with 8 bases separating them. Germline CDR1 SEHNR, CDR2 FQNEAQ (reference sequence). The CDR3 extends over 14 amino acids. CDR3 protein: CASSLGGGTGELFF. CDR3 nucleotides: TGTGCCAGCAGCTTAGGAGGGGGAACCGGGGAGCTGTTTTTT.

This chain uses TRBV2 with TRBJ1-5; 11 positions match TRBD1. The CDR3 spans 15 residues. Germline V gene data show CDR1 as SNHLY and CDR2 as FYNNEI. The J segment lost 1 base and the V segment lost 7 bases, leaving 3 bases of the junction unmatched. CDR3 sequence (DNA): TGTGCCAGCATCCGGGACAGGGGGAGCAATCAGCCCCAGCATTTT. Protein product: CASIRDRGSNQPQHF.

The chain employs TRBV28 and TRBJ2-7; 7 bases are shared with TRBD1. With 5 bases clipped from V and 3 bases from J, the junction kept 7 bases outside the gene matches. Germline assignment: CDR1 MDHEN and CDR2 SYDVKM. This CDR3 spans 14 amino acids. CDR3 DNA sequence: TGTGCCAGCAGTCGACAGGGAGTTGTCTACGAGCAGTACTTC. Translated: CASSRQGVVYEQYF.

The chain couples TRBV5-6 to TRBJ1-4; TRBD1 matches 9 bases. Unmatched junction bases numbered 4, after V lost 2 bases and J lost 8 bases. The CDR3 is made up of 14 amino acids. Germline CDR1 is SGHDT and CDR2 is YYEEEE. The CDR3: CASSLGTGTEKLFF. In DNA, the CDR3 is TGTGCCAGCAGCTTAGGGACAGGGACGGAAAAACTGTTTTTT.

The chain recombines TRBV29-1 with TRBJ2-1; 10 positions match TRBD2. The CDR3 loop spans 13 amino acids. The trim removed 7 bases at V and 7 bases at J, leaving 7 bases unmatched. CDR1 is SQVTM, CDR2 ANQGSEA, per germline. The CDR3 sequence: CSAESGGGNEQFF. DNA for the CDR3: TGCAGCGCGGAGAGCGGGGGGGGGAATGAGCAGTTCTTC.

This chain connects TRBV2 to TRBJ2-1, with 8 bases fitting TRBD1. V lost 7 bases, J lost 5 bases, and 16 bases stayed unmatched. Looked up from germline, CDR1 is SNHLY and CDR2 is FYNNEI. This CDR3 has 17 residues. CDR3 amino acids: CASKVGVRDRRDNEQFF. In DNA, the CDR3 is TGTGCCAGCAAAGTAGGAGTAAGGGACAGGCGCGACAATGAGCAGTTCTTC. Combining the CDR3 with reference TRBV2 and TRBJ2-1 gives the whole variable domain EPEVTQTPSHQVTQMGQEVILRCVPISNHLYFYWYRQILGQKVEFLVSFYNNEISEKSEIFDDQFSVERPDGSNFTLKIRSTKLEDSAMYFCASKVGVRDRRDNEQFFGPGTRLTVL.

The chain employs TRBV13 and TRBJ2-7; no clear D gene. Germline V gene lookup returns CDR1 PRHDT and CDR2 FYEKMQ (reference sequence). The length of the CDR3 is 14 residues. Trimming shortened V by 4 bases and J by 0 bases, and 10 bases separated the two germline ends. The CDR3 here is CASSSGPVSYEQYF. CDR3 nucleotide sequence: TGTGCCAGCAGCTCCGGGCCCGTCTCCTACGAGCAGTACTTC.

The gene calls are TRBV6-6 and TRBJ1-5; 9 bases fit TRBD1. This CDR3 has 14 amino acids. Germline V gene data show CDR1 as MNHNY and CDR2 as SVGAGI (reference sequence). J lost 4 bases, V lost 4 bases, and 2 bases had no gene match. The CDR3 bases are TGTGCCAGCAGTTTAGGGACAGGGAATCAGCCCCAGCATTTT. Translated: CASSLGTGNQPQHF.

This chain connects TRBV19 to TRBJ2-5; possibly TRBD2 for D (6 bases). V was cut by 4 bases and J by 4 bases, with 19 bases left in between. There are 16 residues in the CDR3. Germline CDR1 LNHDA, CDR2 SQIVND (reference sequence). The chain's CDR3 is CASSTLTPGLPETQYF. CDR3 DNA: TGTGCCAGTAGTACCCTTACACCGGGACTTCCAGAGACCCAGTACTTC.

V usage is TRBV2 and J usage is TRBJ2-1; 8 nucleotides line up with TRBD2. J was trimmed by 8 bases and V by 7 bases; bases with no gene match: 10. The CDR3 runs 14 residues. Germline V gives CDR1 SNHLY, CDR2 FYNNEI. CDR3 bases: TGTGCCAGCATGGAAATTAGCGGGATCGATGAGCAGTTCTTC. It encodes CASMEISGIDEQFF.